These 15 T cell receptor beta chains were sequenced from one sample in a study of cytotoxic CD8 clonotypes in ibrutinib-treated CLL. Some clones are missing from TCRdb's copy, which holds only in-frame ones; the method was immunoSEQ multiplex PCR. The data show over 100,000 clones, with around 85% seen just once and roughly 1.9% held by the top ten. The starting material was PBMCs, obtained after 24 months of ibrutinib treatment. These receptors originate from a human donor with chronic lymphocytic leukemia.

J is TRBJ1-2 and V is TRBV5-1, with unresolved D. CDR3 length equals 15 residues. CDR1 and CDR2 (germline): SGHRS, YFSETQ. The ends were cut back, 4 bases at V and 1 base at J, with 14 bases in the middle. CDR3 in amino acids: CASSPIPSVNYGYTF. As DNA, the CDR3 is TGCGCCAGCAGCCCAATCCCCAGTGTTAACTATGGCTACACCTTC.

Here the CDR3 DNA reads TGTGCCAGCAGCAAGAGCACAGATACGCAGTATTTT. This codes for CASSKSTDTQYF. The rearrangement links TRBV21-1 to TRBJ2-3. TRBV21-1 is classified as a pseudogene. This CDR3 is 12 amino acids long.

The V and J genes are TRBV6-1 and TRBJ2-3, with D perhaps matching TRBD1 (6 bases). V lost 4 bases, J lost 3 bases, and 8 bases lay in between. CDR3 length: 13 amino acids. The germline V gene encodes CDR1 MNHNS and CDR2 SASEGT. DNA for the CDR3: TGTGCCAGCAGTGTTAGGGGGACAGATACGCAGTATTTT. Translation: CASSVRGTDTQYF.

The chain recombines TRBV7-3 with TRBJ2-1; TRBD2 matches 9 bases. There are 14 residues in the CDR3. Germline CDR1 reads SGHTA; CDR2 reads FQGTGA. V lost 5 bases to trimming and J lost 5 bases; unmatched junction nucleotides: 4. The CDR3 nucleotides are TGTGCCAGCAGCCCTAGCGGGAAGAACAATGAGCAGTTCTTC. Translated, it gives CASSPSGKNNEQFF.

The chain links TRBV25-1 to TRBJ1-1; no definite D call. The V gene's germline CDR1 is MGHDK and CDR2 SYGVNS. V shed 8 bases and J shed 8 bases, with 9 bases lying between them. The CDR3 consists of 10 residues. The CDR3 bases are TGTGCCAGCCGTCGGGTCGAAGCTTTCTTT. It yields the protein CASRRVEAFF.

This clone was seen a few times. The chain is built from TRBV10-3 and TRBJ1-6; D is perhaps TRBD1 (6 bases). V lost 2 bases, J lost 4 bases, and 9 bases lay in between. The length of the CDR3 is 15 residues. Germline CDR1 ENHRY, CDR2 SYGVKD. The CDR3 nucleotides are TGTGCCATCAGTGAGGGACAGACTTATAATTCACCCCTCCACTTT. This encodes CAISEGQTYNSPLHF.

This clone was seen a handful of times. The chain combines TRBV7-9 with TRBJ2-1, with TRBD1 matching 7 bases. CDR1 is SEHNR, CDR2 FQNEAQ, per germline (reference sequence). The CDR3 consists of 13 residues. V lost 5 bases and J lost 6; bases outside the gene matches: 4. CDR3 sequence: CASSRRQGNEQFF. The CDR3 region has the DNA TGTGCCAGCAGCCGACGACAGGGCAATGAGCAGTTCTTC.

V and J are TRBV10-1 and TRBJ2-4, with TRBD2 identical over 11 bases. Unmatched junction bases numbered 9, after V lost 8 bases and J lost 0 bases. Germline lookup yields CDR1 WNHNN and CDR2 SYGVQD (reference sequence). The CDR3 contains 17 residues. The CDR3 DNA is TGCGCCAGCCCGGGACTAGCGGACCCACTAGCCAAAAACATTCAGTACTTC. It encodes CASPGLADPLAKNIQYF.

This rearrangement joins TRBV19 to TRBJ2-2; TRBD1 might be the D (5 bases). This CDR3 region has 14 residues. V lost 3 bases and J lost 8, with 13 bases in between. From germline, CDR1 is LNHDA and CDR2 SQIVND (reference sequence). CDR3 residues: CASSMGPSPGELFF. The CDR3 nucleotides read TGTGCCAGTAGTATGGGGCCTTCCCCTGGGGAGCTGTTTTTT.

This chain links TRBV6-5 with TRBJ2-1; D not certain. The CDR3 has 14 amino acids. V dropped 2 bases and J dropped 4 bases, with 9 bases sitting between them. Germline CDR1 MNHEY, CDR2 SVGAGI. The CDR3 sequence: CASSYGRTYNEQFF. As DNA, the CDR3 is TGTGCCAGCAGTTACGGCAGAACTTACAATGAGCAGTTCTTC.

This chain connects TRBV7-9 to TRBJ1-4; D not resolved. This CDR3 is 15 amino acids long. Trimming cost V 1 base and J 3 bases, with 9 bases left between them. The germline V gene encodes CDR1 SEHNR and CDR2 FQNEAQ (reference sequence). This chain's CDR3 is CASSLGEAANEKLFF. CDR3 DNA: TGTGCCAGCAGCTTAGGAGAGGCGGCTAATGAAAAACTGTTTTTT.

This clone was found a few times. The chain employs TRBV4-1 and TRBJ1-6; TRBD1 agrees at 8 bases. From germline, CDR1 is MGHRA and CDR2 YSYEKL. The CDR3 is made up of 16 amino acids. V lost 4 bases and J lost 6; bases outside the gene matches: 8. CDR3 region: CASSRGQGSGNSPLHF. CDR3 bases: TGCGCCAGCAGCCGAGGACAGGGATCGGGTAATTCACCCCTCCACTTT.

The rearrangement links TRBV5-1 to TRBJ2-3, with D perhaps TRBD2 (6 bases). V was trimmed by 0 bases and J by 5 bases, leaving 13 bases between them. The CDR3 consists of 15 residues. Germline lookup yields CDR1 SGHRS and CDR2 YFSETQ. CDR3 nucleotide sequence: TGCGCCAGCAGCTTGGTCGGGCGGGGAGGAGATACGCAGTATTTT. It codes for CASSLVGRGGDTQYF.

The V call is TRBV2, the J call TRBJ1-3; 12 nucleotides match TRBD1. Germline CDR1 SNHLY, CDR2 FYNNEI. CDR3 size: 16 residues. With 6 bases clipped from V and 2 bases from J, the junction kept 5 bases outside the gene matches. CDR3 amino acids: CASSRDRGLTGNTIYF. CDR3 nucleotide sequence: TGTGCCAGCAGCCGGGACAGGGGGCTAACTGGAAACACCATATATTTT.

This clone appeared a few times. The chain links TRBV2 to TRBJ1-2; the D gene is possibly TRBD1 (5 bases). CDR3 length equals 13 residues. CDR1 is SNHLY and CDR2 is FYNNEI in the germline V gene. Trimming shortened V by 2 bases and J by 5 bases, and 9 bases separated the two germline ends. The CDR3 nucleotides are TGTGCCAGCAGTGAAAGTGGGGCGTATGGCTACACCTTC. Its protein product is CASSESGAYGYTF.